These 4 T cell receptor beta chains were sequenced from one sample in a study of OX40 agonist ivuxolimab in advanced cancers. The repertoire was sequenced with immunoSEQ multiplex PCR; TCRdb's copy has only in-frame clones and lacks some. The sample comprises some 87,000 clones, 94% of which are singletons, and 11% rests with the top ten. The sample was CD4+ or CD8+ T cells sorted from blood, taken in a trial of the OX40 agonist ivuxolimab. The receptors derive from an adult with an advanced solid tumor such as melanoma, head and neck, liver or kidney cancer.

The chain uses TRBV21-1 and TRBJ1-4; TRBD1, the table's D call, was not compared with the DNA. TRBV21-1 represents a pseudogene. The CDR3 sequence is 14 residues long. The CDR3 sequence is CASSKDRDNEKLFF. The CDR3 DNA is TGTGCCAGCAGCAAAGACAGGGATAATGAAAAACTGTTTTTT.

The V call is TRBV10-2, the J call TRBJ1-1; D unresolved. The ends were cut back, 2 bases at V and 3 bases at J, with 10 bases in the middle. CDR1 is WSHSY and CDR2 is SAAADI in the germline V gene. The CDR3 is 14 residues long. CDR3 protein: CASSEGPTDTEAFF. The CDR3 DNA is TGCGCCAGCAGTGAGGGCCCCACGGACACTGAAGCTTTCTTT.

The chain couples TRBV11-2 to TRBJ2-3; D is ambiguous. V lost 1 base, J lost 5 bases, and 10 bases lay in between. Per germline, CDR1 SGHAT and CDR2 FQNNGV. The CDR3 has 14 amino acids. Here the CDR3 DNA reads TGTGCCAGCAGCTTAGGGCTAGTCAGAGATACGCAGTATTTT. This gives the protein CASSLGLVRDTQYF.

J is TRBJ1-4 and V is TRBV11-2; D gene ambiguous. CDR1 is SGHAT, CDR2 FQNNGV, per germline. V lost 1 base, J lost 5 bases, and 11 bases lay in between. The CDR3 has 15 residues. The chain's CDR3 is CASSLGGGRNEKLFF. CDR3 DNA sequence: TGTGCCAGCAGCTTAGGGGGAGGGAGGAATGAAAAACTGTTTTTT.